This TCR beta chain was captured in a study of immune evolution from preneoplasia to lung adenocarcinoma. With 4 bases removed from V and 5 bases from J, the gap between germline ends came to 18 bases. CDR1 SGHVS and CDR2 FQNEAQ come from the germline V gene. The CDR3 is made up of 16 amino acids. This clone turned up a few times. Here immunoSEQ multiplex PCR was the method, and the copy in TCRdb shows in-frame clones only, minus some. The sample carries about 6,600 clones, around 70% recorded once. The chain couples TRBV7-8 to TRBJ2-1; the D gene could be TRBD1 or TRBD2 (5 bases each). The sequence was obtained from an older donor with lung adenocarcinoma. Sequenced material: FFPE lung adenocarcinoma in situ tissue. The CDR3 nucleotides read TGTGCCAGCAGCTCCCCCGTGGGGCCGCGGGACAATGAGCAGTTCTTC. Its translation: CASSSPVGPRDNEQFF.